These 19 T cell receptor beta chains share one sample of origin, sequenced in a study of vaccination effects on CD4 cells after COVID-19. After expansion with viral peptide pools in the ViraFEST assay, antigen-specific CD4+ T cells were sequenced. Upon completion of around 9 days in culture, CD4+ T cells were isolated. Vaccinees lacked prior SARS-CoV-2 infection and tested negative for nucleocapsid antibodies. Their recognized antigens are unknown. Sequencing was performed with immunoSEQ multiplex PCR; in TCRdb, only in-frame clones are kept and a portion is missing. The sample holds 73,000 or so clones; 78% are singletons and the top ten take over 9.5%. Sequencing used CD4+ T cells from PBMCs cultured with SARS-CoV-2 spike peptides, obtained before COVID-19 vaccination. Receptor source: a human donor who received a COVID-19 vaccine.

V usage is TRBV12-3 or TRBV12-4 and J usage is TRBJ1-1; TRBD1 matches 7 bases. V was pared by 5 bases and J by 4 bases, with 4 bases of the junction left unmatched. This CDR3 region has 13 residues. DNA for the CDR3: TGTGCCAGCAGTCTCAGGGGGTTCACTGAAGCTTTCTTT. Protein sequence: CASSLRGFTEAFF.

The chain couples TRBV29-1 to TRBJ2-5; no reliable D call. V lost 4 bases, J lost 5 bases, and 11 bases lay in between. CDR1 SQVTM and CDR2 ANQGSEA come from the germline V gene. The CDR3 is 12 residues long. The chain's CDR3 is CSVAHQSETQYF. In nucleotides, the CDR3 is TGCAGCGTTGCCCACCAGTCGGAGACCCAGTACTTC.

The chain recombines TRBV24-1 with TRBJ1-4, with D tentatively TRBD1 (6 bases). Germline V gives CDR1 KGHDR, CDR2 SFDVKD. Trimming removed 5 bases at V and 5 bases at J, with 8 bases between. The CDR3 has 13 amino acids. This CDR3 reads CATSAGANEKLFF. The CDR3, as DNA: TGTGCCACCAGTGCGGGGGCGAATGAAAAACTGTTTTTT.

This clone is a singleton in its sample. The chain is built from TRBV10-3 and TRBJ2-3; 9 bases map to TRBD2. This CDR3 has 16 residues. The V segment lost 5 bases and the J segment 2 bases; nucleotides outside the gene matches: 8. Germline CDR1 and CDR2: ENHRY and SYGVKD. This chain's CDR3 is CAISQLAGPYTDTQYF. CDR3 coding DNA: TGTGCCATCAGTCAACTAGCGGGCCCTTACACAGATACGCAGTATTTT.

The chain has TRBV18 and TRBJ1-6; D uncertain. This CDR3 comprises 13 residues. The germline gives CDR1 KGHSH, CDR2 LQKENI. Trimming cost V 5 bases and J 6 bases, with 8 bases left between them. The CDR3 DNA follows: TGTGCCAGCTCAAGGGAGCCTAATTCACCCCTCCACTTT. The encoded protein is CASSREPNSPLHF. Supplemented by reference TRBV18 and TRBJ1-6, the full variable domain reads NAGVMQNPRHLVRRRGQEARLRCSPMKGHSHVYWYRQLPEEGLKFMVYLQKENIIDESGMPKERFSAEFPKEGPSILRIQQVVRGDSAAYFCASSREPNSPLHFGNGTRLTVT.

This clone showed up just a few times. The chain recombines TRBV6-1 with TRBJ2-7; 7 nucleotides match TRBD1. Germline loops: CDR1 MNHNS, CDR2 SASEGT. The CDR3 contains 15 residues. V shed 3 bases and J 3 bases; nucleotides not matched to a gene: 8. The CDR3 reads CASSDRRGFFYEQYV. Here the CDR3 DNA reads TGTGCCAGCAGTGATCGCAGGGGGTTTTTCTACGAGCAGTACGTC.

The chain links TRBV9 to TRBJ2-3; no reliable D call. The CDR3 has 12 residues. With 4 bases removed from V and 0 bases from J, the gap between germline ends came to 3 bases. Germline-derived CDR1 and CDR2 are SGDLS and YYNGEE. The CDR3, as DNA: TGTGCCAGCAGCCCTAGCACAGATACGCAGTATTTT. The encoded protein is CASSPSTDTQYF.

The chain links TRBV6-5 to TRBJ1-5, with D unclear. Looked up from germline, CDR1 is MNHEY and CDR2 is SVGAGI. Trimming stripped 6 bases from V and 0 bases from J, with 9 bases between. The CDR3 sequence is 14 residues long. The chain's CDR3 is CASRARGSNQPQHF. Here the CDR3 DNA reads TGTGCCAGCAGGGCCCGGGGTAGCAATCAGCCCCAGCATTTT.

V is TRBV7-2 and J is TRBJ2-5; TRBD2 aligns across 8 bases. The CDR3 is 14 amino acids. J lost 5 bases, V lost 5 bases, and 7 bases had no gene match. Germline V CDR1 and CDR2: SGHTA, FQGNSA. The CDR3 nucleotides are TGTGCCAGCAGCCAACAGGGCGGGGGGGAGACCCAGTACTTC. Protein sequence: CASSQQGGGETQYF.

This clone was observed a single time. V gene TRBV5-8 combines with J gene TRBJ1-2; D may be TRBD1 (6 bases). V lost 2 bases and J 3 bases, leaving 11 bases between the germline ends. The germline V gene encodes CDR1 SGHTS and CDR2 YDEGEE. The CDR3 extends over 14 amino acids. The CDR3 region is CASSLGGADYGYTF. The DNA of the CDR3 is TGTGCCAGCAGCTTAGGGGGGGCGGACTATGGCTACACCTTC.

The chain is built from TRBV9 and TRBJ2-5; D remains unclear. The CDR3 covers 15 residues. Trimming pared 0 bases from V and 1 base from J, leaving 10 bases between. CDR1 and CDR2 (germline): SGDLS, YYNGEE. The CDR3 spells CASSVGLQIQETQYF. The DNA of the CDR3 is TGTGCCAGCAGCGTAGGTCTCCAGATCCAAGAGACCCAGTACTTC.

This clone was recorded a few times. The chain recombines TRBV7-3 with TRBJ2-3, with TRBD1 as a possible D gene (5 bases). CDR1 and CDR2 from the germline V gene are SGHTA and FQGTGA. CDR3 length: 14 amino acids. The V end lost 5 bases, the J end lost 2 bases, and 11 bases lay between the germline ends. The CDR3 DNA follows: TGTGCCAGCAGCATGGGGCGGAACACAGATACGCAGTATTTT. This encodes CASSMGRNTDTQYF.

This rearrangement joins TRBV15 to TRBJ1-4, with D possibly being TRBD1 (6 bases). The germline V and J ends were trimmed by 0 bases and 4 bases, with 6 bases remaining between them. The germline V gene encodes CDR1 LNHNV and CDR2 YYDKDF (reference sequence). The CDR3 length is 14 residues. The CDR3 reads CATSRDRGNEKLFF. CDR3 in DNA: TGTGCCACCAGCAGAGACAGGGGTAATGAAAAACTGTTTTTT.

V and J are TRBV6-5 and TRBJ1-5, with a tentative D call TRBD1 (6 bases). The CDR3 is 13 residues long. The germline V and J ends were trimmed by 7 bases and 5 bases, with 12 bases remaining between them. CDR1 MNHEY and CDR2 SVGAGI come from the germline V gene. The DNA of the CDR3 is TGTGCCAGCACCCGACAGGCATATCAGCCCCAGCATTTT. Translating it yields CASTRQAYQPQHF.

The rearrangement joins TRBV5-1 to TRBJ1-1; D is unresolved. The V gene lost 0 bases and the J gene lost 2 bases, with 14 bases spanning the gap. Germline V gene data show CDR1 as SGHRS and CDR2 as YFSETQ. The CDR3 covers 16 residues. This CDR3 reads CASSLEAPEENTEAFF. CDR3 nucleotide sequence: TGCGCCAGCAGCTTGGAGGCCCCGGAGGAAAACACTGAAGCTTTCTTT.

The V gene is TRBV18, the J gene TRBJ2-5, with 7 positions matching TRBD1. V shed 3 bases, J shed 2 bases, and the junction held 6 bases outside the gene matches. The CDR3 is 15 amino acids. The V gene's germline CDR1 is KGHSH and CDR2 LQKENI. The CDR3 nucleotides are TGTGCCAGCTCACCTTTACAGGGGTCGCAAGAGACCCAGTACTTC. This sequence encodes CASSPLQGSQETQYF.

The chain combines TRBV5-1 with TRBJ2-5; D is perhaps TRBD1 or TRBD2 (5 bases each). Germline CDR1 SGHRS, CDR2 YFSETQ. This CDR3 spans 17 amino acids. Trimming removed 0 bases at V and 2 bases at J, with 17 bases between. CDR3 sequence reads: CASSLGPRGAAQETQYF. CDR3 DNA: TGCGCCAGCAGCTTGGGCCCCCGGGGCGCAGCGCAAGAGACCCAGTACTTC.

The chain joins TRBV5-8 to TRBJ1-2, with unresolved D. V gave up 2 bases and J gave up 2 bases, with 13 bases separating them. The length of the CDR3 is 15 residues. Germline V lookup: CDR1 SGHTS, CDR2 YDEGEE. CDR3 in DNA: TGTGCCAGCAGCTTTAGTGGGCAGGTCAACTATGGCTACACCTTC. This codes for CASSFSGQVNYGYTF. Drawing the rest from reference TRBV5-8 and TRBJ1-2, the complete variable domain is EAGVTQSPTHLIKTRGQQATLRCSPISGHTSVYWYQQALGLGLQFLLWYDEGEERNRGNFPPRFSGRQFPNYSSELNVNALELEDSALYLCASSFSGQVNYGYTFGSGTRLTVV.

The CDR3 DNA follows: TGTGCCAGCAGCCACCACTCAAGGGTCGCTGAAGCTTTCTTT. Translation gives CASSHHSRVAEAFF. The chain is built from TRBV3-1 (or the pseudogene TRBV3-2) and TRBJ1-1, with no clear D. Between the trimmed V and J ends, which lost 3 bases and 6 bases, there was a span of 14 bases. Germline V gives CDR1 LGHDT, CDR2 YNNKEL (reference sequence). This CDR3 is 14 amino acids long.